The 21 T cell receptor beta chains below were found in one sample sequenced in a study of radiotherapy plus CTLA-4 blockade in lung cancer. Assay used: immunoSEQ multiplex PCR; TCRdb lists only in-frame clones, some missing. The profile shows tens of thousands of clones, around 87% of them singletons. The sequencing used peripheral blood, collected from a patient treated with radiotherapy plus ipilimumab. The receptors originated from a human donor with non-small cell lung cancer that progressed on radiotherapy plus ipilimumab.

J is TRBJ2-7 and V is TRBV6-5; the match to TRBD1 covers 9 bases. The V gene end was trimmed by 2 bases and the J gene end by 0 bases; junction bases not matched to a gene: 2. The germline V gene has CDR1 MNHEY and CDR2 SVGAGI. This CDR3 contains 15 residues. CDR3 bases: TGTGCCAGCAGTTACGGGACAGGGTTCTCCTACGAGCAGTACTTC. Translation gives CASSYGTGFSYEQYF.

This rearrangement joins TRBV28 to TRBJ2-7, with D tentatively TRBD2 (6 bases). From germline, CDR1 is MDHEN and CDR2 SYDVKM. This CDR3 is 14 amino acids long. Deletions cut 6 bases from V and 0 bases from J, with 12 bases between. The CDR3 region has the DNA TGTGCCAGCAGCCACGGGGGTATCTCCTACGAGCAGTACTTC. This codes for CASSHGGISYEQYF.

This clone was seen more than once but under ten times. The chain recombines TRBV19 with TRBJ2-2, with D uncertain. CDR1 LNHDA and CDR2 SQIVND come from the germline V gene (reference sequence). The CDR3 sequence is 10 residues long. V gave up 7 bases and J gave up 7 bases, with 4 bases separating them. CDR3 residues: CASNGGELFF. The CDR3 DNA is TGTGCCAGTAACGGCGGGGAGCTGTTTTTT.

This chain joins TRBV30 and TRBJ2-3, with 7 bases aligning to TRBD1. This CDR3 is 14 amino acids long. In germline, CDR1 is GTSNPN, CDR2 SVGIG (reference sequence). The junction had 7 bases not matched to a gene; V was cut back by 4 bases and J by 3 bases. CDR3 in DNA: TGTGCCTGGAATGAGGGGGCCGGTACAGATACGCAGTATTTT. Amino acids: CAWNEGAGTDTQYF.

The V and J genes are TRBV6-6 and TRBJ1-2; 11 nucleotides match TRBD1. Trimming removed 6 bases from V and 7 bases from J; junction bases left unmatched: 10. Germline V gene sequence: CDR1 MNHNY, CDR2 SVGAGI (reference sequence). CDR3 length: 15 residues. CDR3 DNA: TGTGCCAGCAGGCCAGCGGGACAGGGGGTGGGTGGCTACACCTTC. Translated: CASRPAGQGVGGYTF.

The rearrangement joins TRBV10-3 to TRBJ1-1; 9 nucleotides match TRBD1. Germline CDR1 reads ENHRY; CDR2 reads SYGVKD. The CDR3 contains 14 residues. V trimming: 6 bases; J trimming: 11 bases; junction bases outside the gene matches: 13. The CDR3 bases are TGTGCCATCAGCCTGGGACAGGGCCAAGTGGAGGCTTTCTTT. Its translation is CAISLGQGQVEAFF.

This rearrangement joins TRBV5-1 to TRBJ2-4, with a weak D call TRBD1 (6 bases). Germline CDR1 SGHRS, CDR2 YFSETQ. This CDR3 is 12 amino acids long. The germline V and J ends were trimmed by 2 bases and 6 bases, with 6 bases remaining between them. CDR3 in amino acids: CASSLGGNIQYF. The CDR3 coding sequence is TGCGCCAGCAGCTTAGGGGGAAACATTCAGTACTTC.

The rearrangement uses TRBV2 and TRBJ2-2; TRBD1 might be the D (6 bases). V dropped 1 base and J dropped 6 bases, with 15 bases sitting between them. Germline assignment: CDR1 SNHLY and CDR2 FYNNEI. The CDR3 sequence is 16 residues long. CDR3 region: CASSEEAGVAAGELFF. CDR3 DNA: TGTGCCAGCAGTGAAGAAGCAGGGGTAGCTGCCGGGGAGCTGTTTTTT.

V and J are TRBV30 and TRBJ1-2; D is uncertain. Germline values: CDR1 GTSNPN, CDR2 SVGIG (reference sequence). The V and J ends lost 1 base and 4 bases respectively, with 7 bases between them. This CDR3 is built from 12 residues. The CDR3 reads CAWSALGYGYTF. For the CDR3, the DNA is TGTGCCTGGAGTGCCCTAGGCTATGGCTACACCTTC.

On this clone itself: Other DNA sequences in the same sample also yield this CDR3. The V gene is TRBV14, the J gene TRBJ2-1; D might be TRBD1 (6 bases). Trimming cost V 1 base and J 9 bases, with 7 bases left between them. Germline values: CDR1 SGHDN, CDR2 FVKESK. The CDR3 has 12 amino acids. Here the CDR3 reads CASSQGGPEQFF. In nucleotides, the CDR3 is TGTGCCAGCAGCCAAGGGGGGCCTGAGCAGTTCTTC.

This chain's CDR3 is CSARGATEAFF. For the CDR3, the DNA is TGCAGTGCTAGGGGTGCCACTGAAGCTTTCTTT. The V gene is TRBV20-1, the J gene TRBJ1-1; no definite D call. The ends were cut back, 3 bases at V and 4 bases at J, with 6 bases in the middle. The CDR3 sequence is 11 residues long. Germline V gene sequence: CDR1 DFQATT, CDR2 SNEGSKA (reference sequence).

The V and J genes are TRBV4-3 and TRBJ1-1; D remains unclear. Germline V gene data show CDR1 as LGHNA and CDR2 as YSLEER. The V and J ends lost 0 bases and 6 bases respectively, with 11 bases between them. CDR3 length: 14 amino acids. The CDR3 nucleotides read TGCGCCAGCAGCCAAGATAAACGGAGCTCTGAAGCTTTCTTT. Its protein is CASSQDKRSSEAFF.

The rearrangement uses TRBV6-6 and TRBJ2-7, with D possibly TRBD1 on 6 matching bases. Trimming pared 6 bases from V and 1 base from J, leaving 7 bases between. Germline assignment: CDR1 MNHNY and CDR2 SVGAGI (reference sequence). This CDR3 is built from 12 residues. CDR3 nucleotide sequence: TGTGCCAGCAGACAGGGATCCTACGAGCAGTACTTC. It specifies CASRQGSYEQYF.

J is TRBJ2-7 and V is TRBV5-4; 8 bases map to TRBD2. Germline assignment: CDR1 SGHNT and CDR2 YYREEE (reference sequence). The CDR3 consists of 14 residues. Losses at the gene ends were 3 bases for V and 5 bases for J; bases not matched to a gene: 7. The CDR3 DNA follows: TGTGCCAGCAGCTCCGGGGGGGCCCCTAACGAGCAGTACTTC. Residues: CASSSGGAPNEQYF. The full variable domain, its missing parts supplied by reference TRBV5-4 and TRBJ2-7, is ETGVTQSPTHLIKTRGQQVTLRCSSQSGHNTVSWYQQALGQGPQFIFQYYREEENGRGNFPPRFSGLQFPNYSSELNVNALELDDSALYLCASSSGGAPNEQYFGPGTRLTVT.

The chain uses TRBV11-3 and TRBJ2-7; D is ambiguous. Per germline, CDR1 SGHNT and CDR2 YENEEA. This CDR3 spans 15 amino acids. Trimming took 2 bases from V and 3 from J, leaving 14 bases between them. The CDR3 region is CASSLSQVVDYEQYF. The CDR3 nucleotides are TGTGCCAGCAGCTTAAGCCAGGTGGTAGACTACGAGCAGTACTTC.

V usage is TRBV7-9 and J usage is TRBJ2-5; 8 positions match TRBD1. The trim removed 4 bases at V and 5 bases at J, leaving 9 bases unmatched. CDR3 length: 15 residues. The germline CDR1 and CDR2 sequences are SEHNR and FQNEAQ (reference sequence). The CDR3 nucleotides read TGTGCCAGCAGCTCCGGGACAGGTTACCTTGAGACCCAGTACTTC. Protein: CASSSGTGYLETQYF.

This chain joins TRBV7-8 and TRBJ1-1; unclear D gene. Trimming stripped 5 bases from V and 2 bases from J, with 27 bases between. CDR1 and CDR2 (germline): SGHVS, FQNEAQ. The CDR3 spans 19 residues. The CDR3 protein is CASSRRYAAEPTPNTEAFF. Here the CDR3 DNA reads TGTGCCAGCAGCCGACGATACGCGGCGGAGCCCACCCCTAACACTGAAGCTTTCTTT.

This chain connects TRBV5-1 to TRBJ2-7; 13 bases line up with TRBD2. V shed 4 bases and J 2 bases; nucleotides not matched to a gene: 9. Germline V gene lookup returns CDR1 SGHRS and CDR2 YFSETQ. The CDR3 length is 17 residues. The CDR3 region has the DNA TGCGCCAGCAGCCTCGTCGCTACTAGCGGGGGGGCCTACGAGCAGTACTTC. Translation: CASSLVATSGGAYEQYF.

This chain links TRBV2 with TRBJ2-4; D is unclear. The ends were cut back, 0 bases at V and 12 bases at J, with 12 bases in the middle. The CDR3 is 13 amino acids. Germline-derived CDR1 and CDR2 are SNHLY and FYNNEI. The CDR3 is CASSEAQTVHQYF. The CDR3 DNA is TGTGCCAGCAGTGAAGCCCAAACTGTCCATCAGTACTTC.

CDR3 bases: TGCGCCAGCCGATTAACAGGGGTGAACACTGAAGCTTTCTTT. Protein sequence: CASRLTGVNTEAFF. The chain carries TRBV5-1 and TRBJ1-1, with 7 bases identical to TRBD1. This CDR3 is built from 14 residues. The trim removed 7 bases at V and 0 bases at J, leaving 6 bases unmatched. The germline CDR1 and CDR2 sequences are SGHRS and YFSETQ.

This sequence joins TRBV5-1 and TRBJ2-3; D ambiguous. This CDR3 region has 12 residues. V was shortened by 7 bases and J by 6 bases, with 12 bases between the two germline ends. Germline V lookup: CDR1 SGHRS, CDR2 YFSETQ. The CDR3 DNA follows: TGCGCCAGCTCGACAAATTCGGATACGCAGTATTTT. It translates to CASSTNSDTQYF.